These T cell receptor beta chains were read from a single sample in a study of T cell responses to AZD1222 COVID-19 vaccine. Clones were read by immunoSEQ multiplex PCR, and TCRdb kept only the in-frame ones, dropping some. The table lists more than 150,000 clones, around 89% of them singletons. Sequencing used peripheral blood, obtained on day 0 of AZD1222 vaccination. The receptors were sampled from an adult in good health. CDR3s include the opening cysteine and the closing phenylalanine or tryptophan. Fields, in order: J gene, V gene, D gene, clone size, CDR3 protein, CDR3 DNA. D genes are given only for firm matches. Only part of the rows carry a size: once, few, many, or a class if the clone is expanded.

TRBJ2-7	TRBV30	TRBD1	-	CAWSTGTGSYEQYF	TGTGCCTGGAGTACGGGGACAGGGTCCTACGAGCAGTACTTC
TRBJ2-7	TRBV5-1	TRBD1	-	CASSLAVGQGYEQYF	TGCGCCAGCAGCTTGGCCGTGGGACAGGGTTACGAGCAGTACTTC
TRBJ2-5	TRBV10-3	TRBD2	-	CAISGLASRETQYF	TGTGCCATCTCGGGACTAGCGAGTCGAGAGACCCAGTACTTC
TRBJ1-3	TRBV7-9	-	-	CASSLEANTIYF	TGTGCCAGCAGCTTAGAGGCAAACACCATATATTTT
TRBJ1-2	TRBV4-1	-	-	CASSQDRTAYGYTF	TGCGCCAGCAGCCAAGATCGGACAGCCTATGGCTACACCTTC
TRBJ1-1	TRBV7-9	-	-	CASSLLFRESEAFF	TGTGCCAGCAGCTTACTTTTCCGGGAGTCTGAAGCTTTCTTT
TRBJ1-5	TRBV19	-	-	CASSLGAPRPQHF	TGTGCCAGTAGTCTAGGGGCCCCCAGGCCCCAGCATTTT
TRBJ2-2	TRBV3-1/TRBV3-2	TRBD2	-	CASSQVVRLFGGATGELFF	TGTGCCAGCAGCCAAGTTGTTAGGCTATTCGGGGGGGCCACCGGGGAGCTGTTTTTT
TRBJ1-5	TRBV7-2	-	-	CASSSGPPQPQHF	TGTGCCAGCAGCTCAGGGCCCCCTCAGCCCCAGCATTTT
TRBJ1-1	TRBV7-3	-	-	CASSRPEGDTEAFF	TGTGCCAGCAGCCGCCCCGAGGGCGACACTGAAGCTTTCTTT
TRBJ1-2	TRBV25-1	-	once	CASSELMGPGATNGYTF	TGTGCCAGCAGTGAATTAATGGGCCCCGGGGCGACTAATGGCTACACCTTC
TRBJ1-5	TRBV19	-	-	CASSIDSADESNQPQHF	TGTGCCAGTAGTATAGATTCGGCAGATGAAAGCAATCAGCCCCAGCATTTT
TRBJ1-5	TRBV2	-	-	CASSVSYSNQPQHF	TGTGCCAGCAGTGTCAGCTATAGCAATCAGCCCCAGCATTTT
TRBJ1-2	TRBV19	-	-	CASSVTGGADGYTF	TGTGCCAGTAGTGTTACGGGTGGTGCTGATGGCTACACCTTC
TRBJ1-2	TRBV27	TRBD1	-	CASSFSTGQGASGGYTF	TGTGCCAGCAGTTTTAGTACTGGACAGGGGGCCTCGGGCGGCTACACCTTC
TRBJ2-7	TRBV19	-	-	CASSIVGTSYEQYF	TGTGCCAGTAGTATAGTCGGCACTTCCTACGAGCAGTACTTC